This TCR beta chain emerged from a study of blood T cell repertoires in COVID-19. Trimming took 5 bases from V and 1 from J, leaving 18 bases between them. CDR1 and CDR2 from the germline V gene are SGHTS and YDEGEE. This CDR3 region has 16 residues. Original analysis: Amplification with reference gene primers provided the estimates of nucleated cell counts. Profiled with immunoSEQ multiplex PCR; TCRdb holds only in-frame clones, not every one. V, J and clone size were drawn from that table, and D and trimming were deduced from the DNA. The sample gives under 20,000 clones, 80% of which show up once; roughly 11% is in the top ten.

The chain recombines TRBV5-8 with TRBJ1-1; D unclear. This receptor was taken from a man older than 75 with acute or convalescent COVID-19. Sequencing used peripheral blood. The CDR3 DNA follows: TGTGCCAGCAGGTCGACTCAAGCGGGTGCGAACACTGAAGCTTTCTTT. This gives the protein CASRSTQAGANTEAFF. Based on the CDR3 plus reference TRBV5-8 and TRBJ1-1, the full variable domain is EAGVTQSPTHLIKTRGQQATLRCSPISGHTSVYWYQQALGLGLQFLLWYDEGEERNRGNFPPRFSGRQFPNYSSELNVNALELEDSALYLCASRSTQAGANTEAFFGQGTRLTVV.